This T cell receptor (beta chain) was observed in a study of T cells in Graves' hyperthyroidism and ophthalmopathy. There are many counts of this clonotype. At one end the junction does not follow the germline gene, possibly because of a read error. TCR beta CDR3 regions were amplified from RNA. With the HTBI primer set, the TCR CDR3 went through a first round of RT-PCR. TCRdb reanalysed the multiplex PCR reads using MiXCR and keeps one entry per CDR3 protein. This sample has 500,000 to 550,000 distinct CDR3 sequences; around 20% occur once, and the top ten carry around 27%. It was around 10 ml of fresh peripheral blood that supplied the PBMCs. CDR1 and CDR2 (germline): MDHEN, SYDVKM. This CDR3 comprises 11 residues.

The chain couples TRBV28 to TRBJ1-2, with D perhaps TRBD1 (6 bases). Material for sequencing was blood. The clonotype was recovered from a man between 18 and 29 years old with Graves' hyperthyroidism. CDR3 coding DNA: TGTGCCAGCAGTAACTCGGGGGGCTGCACCTTC. It specifies CASSNSGGCTF.